This T cell receptor beta chain was recorded in a study of T cells in localized non-small cell lung cancer. General study findings and limits: In adjacent lung, a median around 57 of the top 100 tumor clones were found. Exceeding tumor, uninvolved adjacent lung had the highest T cell clonality. It remains possible that heterogeneity exists, since only one tumor region was sequenced.

Germline CDR1 reads SGHRS; CDR2 reads YFSETQ. The junction had 5 bases not matched to a gene; V was cut back by 7 bases and J by 0 bases. The CDR3 consists of 15 residues. Details on this clone: Its specificity is unknown.

Some clones are missing from TCRdb's copy, which holds only in-frame ones; the method was immunoSEQ multiplex PCR. This sample has 20,000 to 25,000 clones, with over 65% found just once. Source: PBMCs, taken before any cancer treatment. The gene calls are TRBV5-1 and TRBJ2-1, with 9 positions matching TRBD1. The TCR comes from a woman aged 35 to 69 with stage II squamous cell lung carcinoma. The DNA for the CDR3 is TGCGCCAGCGCAGGACAGGGGAGCTCCTACAATGAGCAGTTCTTC. Amino acid sequence: CASAGQGSSYNEQFF.